This TCR beta chain was obtained from a study of blood T cell repertoires in COVID-19. Looking at the study overall: Material from acute and convalescent COVID-19 was sourced from the United States, Italy and Spain. T cells, B-cell-depleted T cells, or PBMCs supplied cDNA or gDNA.

Authors' data handling: Reference gene primer amplification yielded estimated nucleated cell counts. Here immunoSEQ multiplex PCR was the method, and the copy in TCRdb shows in-frame clones only, minus some. D and trimming come from the DNA, and the V and J calls and clone size come from that table. The data show 250,000 to 300,000 clones, about 89% seen once. The sequencing sample was made of peripheral blood. The receptor comes from a man in his fifties with acute or convalescent COVID-19.

Here the CDR3 DNA reads TGCAGCGTCGTGGAGTCGAGCACAGATACGCAGTATTTT. It translates to CSVVESSTDTQYF. V is TRBV29-1 and J is TRBJ2-3; D is unresolved. The V gene lost 6 bases and the J gene lost 0 bases, with 10 bases spanning the gap. The germline gives CDR1 SQVTM, CDR2 ANQGSEA. The CDR3 runs 13 residues.